This passage covers 30 T cell receptor beta chains from one sample sequenced in a study of blood T cell repertoires in COVID-19. Sequencing used immunoSEQ multiplex PCR; TCRdb keeps in-frame clones, though not all of them. The repertoire has some 450,000 clones, 88% of them found once; the top ten carry 10% to 15%. The source material was peripheral blood. Receptors were obtained from a woman aged 45-65 years with COVID-19, enrolled during active disease.

The chain uses TRBV6-5 and TRBJ1-4; TRBD1 aligns across 9 bases. This CDR3 has 14 amino acids. V lost 2 bases, J lost 5 bases, and 0 bases stayed unmatched. Germline V lookup: CDR1 MNHEY, CDR2 SVGAGI. The CDR3 sequence: CASSYDRGNEKLFF. CDR3 nucleotides: TGTGCCAGCAGTTACGACAGGGGGAATGAAAAACTGTTTTTT.

The rearrangement links TRBV30 to TRBJ2-3; D is perhaps TRBD2 (6 bases). The CDR3 is 15 amino acids. The germline V gene encodes CDR1 GTSNPN and CDR2 SVGIG (reference sequence). Trimming cost V 0 bases and J 5 bases, with 15 bases left between them. CDR3 DNA sequence: TGTGCCTGGAGTGTAGGAGGGGTGATGGGAGATACGCAGTATTTT. This sequence encodes CAWSVGGVMGDTQYF.

The chain couples TRBV18 to TRBJ2-7; perhaps TRBD2 as D (5 bases). Germline CDR1 KGHSH, CDR2 LQKENI. The V end was cut by 1 base, the J end by 2 bases, with 6 bases between. The CDR3 runs to 13 residues. The CDR3 loop is CASSPRLTYEQYF. CDR3 DNA sequence: TGTGCCAGCTCACCACGACTAACCTACGAGCAGTACTTC. The complete variable domain, with remaining parts taken from reference TRBV18 and TRBJ2-7, reads NAGVMQNPRHLVRRRGQEARLRCSPMKGHSHVYWYRQLPEEGLKFMVYLQKENIIDESGMPKERFSAEFPKEGPSILRIQQVVRGDSAAYFCASSPRLTYEQYFGPGTRLTVT.

This chain joins TRBV28 and TRBJ1-2, with a possible D match to TRBD1 (6 bases). The CDR3 is 18 residues long. Germline V gene sequence: CDR1 MDHEN, CDR2 SYDVKM. Trimming took 8 bases from V and 5 from J, leaving 30 bases between them. The CDR3 loop is CASESGALRGPQLYGYTF. Here the CDR3 DNA reads TGTGCCAGCGAGTCCGGAGCGCTCAGGGGTCCCCAACTGTATGGCTACACCTTC.

The V gene is TRBV27, the J gene TRBJ1-1; TRBD1 matches 7 bases. The V and J ends lost 5 bases and 5 bases, in that order; junction bases with no gene match: 14. This CDR3 has 16 amino acids. Germline V gene sequence: CDR1 MNHEY, CDR2 SMNVEV (reference sequence). As DNA, the CDR3 is TGTGCCAGCAGTGGCGAGGGGCAGCCACAGGGGACTGAAGCTTTCTTT. Its protein is CASSGEGQPQGTEAFF.

Only one count was recorded for this clone. The chain uses TRBV4-2 and TRBJ2-7; the match to TRBD2 covers 10 bases. Germline V gene lookup returns CDR1 LGHNA and CDR2 YNFKEQ. V trimming: 0 bases; J trimming: 0 bases; junction bases outside the gene matches: 2. The length of the CDR3 is 16 residues. CDR3 in DNA: TGTGCCAGCAGCCAAGATACTAGCGGGGCCTCCTACGAGCAGTACTTC. This translates into CASSQDTSGASYEQYF.

CDR3 sequence (DNA): TGTGCCAGCAGTAAACGTCGGTACTATGGCTACACCTTC. This codes for CASSKRRYYGYTF. This chain connects TRBV12-3 or TRBV12-4 to TRBJ1-2; D is uncertain. The CDR3 has 13 residues. Trimming shortened V by 5 bases and J by 3 bases, and 10 bases separated the two germline ends.

The V call is TRBV3-1 (or the pseudogene TRBV3-2), the J call TRBJ2-1; D is perhaps TRBD2 (7 bases). CDR1 and CDR2 (germline): LGHDT, YNNKEL (reference sequence). The CDR3 consists of 15 residues. Trimming took 3 bases from V and 6 from J, leaving 15 bases between them. CDR3 in amino acids: CASSQSGGGRNEQFF. CDR3 coding DNA: TGTGCCAGCAGCCAGAGTGGGGGGGGGCGCAATGAGCAGTTCTTC.

V is TRBV2 and J is TRBJ1-5; D unclear. This CDR3 has 13 residues. The V and J ends lost 9 bases and 2 bases respectively, with 11 bases between them. Germline assignment: CDR1 SNHLY and CDR2 FYNNEI. CDR3 nucleotide sequence: TGTGCCAGAACCCTCGGTGGCAATCAGCCCCAGCATTTT. It translates to CARTLGGNQPQHF.

CDR3 bases: TGTGCTAGCGTACAGACAGGGGTCGGAAACACCATATATTTT. This translates into CASVQTGVGNTIYF. The V gene is TRBV28, the J gene TRBJ1-3; TRBD1 matches at 8 bases. The CDR3 is made up of 14 amino acids. Germline V gene sequence: CDR1 MDHEN, CDR2 SYDVKM.

The genes are TRBV7-8 and TRBJ1-1, with a weak D call TRBD1 (6 bases). CDR3 length equals 13 residues. Germline assignment: CDR1 SGHVS and CDR2 FQNEAQ. V dropped 8 bases and J dropped 2 bases, with 12 bases sitting between them. CDR3 in amino acids: CASGGGRNTEAFF. The CDR3 nucleotides are TGTGCCAGCGGGGGGGGCAGAAACACTGAAGCTTTCTTT.

This sequence joins TRBV10-3 and TRBJ1-6; tentative D call: TRBD1 (6 bases). The V and J ends lost 7 bases and 7 bases respectively, with 11 bases between them. In germline, CDR1 is ENHRY, CDR2 SYGVKD. The CDR3 length is 13 residues. In nucleotides, the CDR3 is TGTGCCATCACCGGACAGCCAAATTCACCCCTCCACTTT. This translates into CAITGQPNSPLHF.

This clone has only one observation. This chain links TRBV28 with TRBJ1-2; 8 bases are a match to TRBD1. The ends lost 7 bases at V and 6 bases at J; junction bases unmatched: 13. CDR3 length: 15 amino acids. Per germline, CDR1 MDHEN and CDR2 SYDVKM. CDR3 residues: CASTPHPQTGDGYTF. CDR3 DNA: TGTGCCAGCACCCCTCACCCCCAGACAGGGGATGGCTACACCTTC.

The rearrangement links TRBV9 to TRBJ1-2; 8 nucleotides align to TRBD1. V was clipped by 3 bases and J by 5 bases; unmatched bases: 9. The CDR3 is made up of 15 amino acids. The germline V gene encodes CDR1 SGDLS and CDR2 YYNGEE. DNA of the CDR3: TGTGCCAGCAGCGGCGGACAGGGAGGGATATATGGCTACACCTTC. Encoded protein: CASSGGQGGIYGYTF.

The rearrangement links TRBV28 to TRBJ1-1, with 8 positions matching TRBD1. V gave up 6 bases and J gave up 1 base; unmatched junction bases: 7. CDR3 length: 15 amino acids. Germline-derived CDR1 and CDR2 are MDHEN and SYDVKM. The CDR3 loop is CASSSGGTKNTEAFF. CDR3 DNA: TGTGCCAGCAGCTCAGGGGGCACCAAGAACACTGAAGCTTTCTTT.

The CDR3 sequence: CAITTGKNEQFF. DNA for the CDR3: TGTGCCATCACAACAGGGAAGAATGAGCAGTTCTTC. This chain links TRBV24-1 with TRBJ2-1; TRBD1 is a possible D gene (6 bases). This CDR3 has 12 amino acids. Trimming left V 11 bases short and J 7 bases short, with 14 bases between. Germline V gene lookup returns CDR1 KGHDR and CDR2 SFDVKD.

The V call is TRBV5-1, the J call TRBJ2-7; 9 bases agree with TRBD1. From germline, CDR1 is SGHRS and CDR2 YFSETQ. V shed 7 bases, J shed 3 bases, and the junction held 5 bases outside the gene matches. This CDR3 has 13 amino acids. The CDR3 loop reads CASGPTGGYEQYF. CDR3 DNA: TGCGCCAGCGGGCCGACAGGGGGCTACGAGCAGTACTTC.

The chain employs TRBV21-1 and TRBJ2-6; TRBD2, the D gene given by the table, was not confirmed from the DNA. TRBV21-1 is deemed a pseudogene. The CDR3 contains 18 residues. CDR3 nucleotides: TGTGCCAGCAGCGCCTCAGGAGCGGGGGTAAGTGGGGCCAACGTCCTGACTTTC. Translating it yields CASSASGAGVSGANVLTF.

The gene calls are TRBV5-6 and TRBJ2-5, with a weak D call TRBD2 (5 bases). V shed 4 bases and J shed 5 bases, with 15 bases lying between them. Germline CDR1 reads SGHDT; CDR2 reads YYEEEE. The CDR3 totals 14 residues. CDR3 DNA: TGTGCCAGCAGCCGGAACGGACTGGGCGAGACCCAGTACTTC. Protein product: CASSRNGLGETQYF. Based on the CDR3 plus reference TRBV5-6 and TRBJ2-5, the full variable domain is DAGVTQSPTHLIKTRGQQVTLRCSPKSGHDTVSWYQQALGQGPQFIFQYYEEEERQRGNFPDRFSGHQFPNYSSELNVNALLLGDSALYLCASSRNGLGETQYFGPGTRLLVL.

The chain is built from TRBV5-1 and TRBJ1-1; D gene unclear. This CDR3 has 12 residues. Germline V CDR1 and CDR2: SGHRS, YFSETQ. Trimming cost V 5 bases and J 5 bases, with 10 bases left between them. DNA for the CDR3: TGCGCCAGCAGTAACTACTTAACTGAAGCTTTCTTT. Protein sequence: CASSNYLTEAFF. The full variable domain, rest sourced from reference TRBV5-1 and TRBJ1-1, is KAGVTQTPRYLIKTRGQQVTLSCSPISGHRSVSWYQQTPGQGLQFLFEYFSETQRNKGNFPGRFSGRQFSNSRSEMNVSTLELGDSALYLCASSNYLTEAFFGQGTRLTVV.

This clone was found a few times. The chain employs TRBV9 and TRBJ2-2, with a tentative D call TRBD1 (6 bases). CDR1 is SGDLS and CDR2 is YYNGEE in the germline V gene. The V end was cut by 3 bases, the J end by 1 base, with 16 bases between. The CDR3 runs to 17 residues. CDR3 DNA sequence: TGTGCCAGCAGCGCCTCCAGGGGCACGCGGAACACCGGGGAGCTGTTTTTT. Translation: CASSASRGTRNTGELFF.

The chain links TRBV6-2 or TRBV6-3 to TRBJ2-7, with 7 bases aligning to TRBD1. CDR1 and CDR2 (germline): MNHEY, SVGEGT. CDR3 length equals 12 residues. J was trimmed by 6 bases and V by 4 bases; bases with no gene match: 3. Here the CDR3 DNA reads TGTGCCAGCAGTTGGGGACAGCTCGAGCAGTACTTC. As protein: CASSWGQLEQYF.

This clone has just one count. V is TRBV3-1 (or the pseudogene TRBV3-2) and J is TRBJ2-7; 9 positions match TRBD1. Germline assignment: CDR1 LGHDT and CDR2 YNNKEL (reference sequence). This CDR3 region has 15 residues. Trimming at V came to 7 bases and at J to 4 bases, leaving 11 bases not matched to a gene. CDR3 amino acids: CASTQLPGQGYEQYF. CDR3 nucleotide sequence: TGTGCCAGCACTCAGCTGCCGGGACAGGGTTACGAGCAGTACTTC.

The chain uses TRBV5-1 and TRBJ1-2, with 8 bases aligning to TRBD1. The CDR3 extends over 13 amino acids. V shed 4 bases and J 8 bases; nucleotides not matched to a gene: 7. CDR1 is SGHRS and CDR2 is YFSETQ in the germline V gene. The CDR3 DNA is TGCGCCAGCAGCCTGGACAGGGTGGCAGGCTACACCTTC. Its protein is CASSLDRVAGYTF. Complete variable domain (other parts from reference TRBV5-1 and TRBJ1-2): KAGVTQTPRYLIKTRGQQVTLSCSPISGHRSVSWYQQTPGQGLQFLFEYFSETQRNKGNFPGRFSGRQFSNSRSEMNVSTLELGDSALYLCASSLDRVAGYTFGSGTRLTVV.

V usage is TRBV7-9 and J usage is TRBJ1-1; D ambiguous. V lost 2 bases to trimming and J lost 7 bases, with 11 bases between them. The CDR3 covers 13 residues. Germline V gene data show CDR1 as SEHNR and CDR2 as FQNEAQ (reference sequence). CDR3 coding DNA: TGTGCCAGCAGCTTAATGTCGTCGGGTGAAGCTTTCTTT. This translates into CASSLMSSGEAFF.

In this sample, this clone turned up once. The rearrangement joins TRBV10-2 to TRBJ1-2; no clear D gene. This CDR3 contains 12 residues. V lost 7 bases, J lost 7 bases, and 13 bases lay in between. CDR1 is WSHSY, CDR2 SAAADI, per germline. The CDR3 is CASINPIGGYTF. The DNA for the CDR3 is TGCGCCAGCATAAACCCGATCGGTGGCTACACCTTC.

The rearrangement links TRBV19 to TRBJ1-1, with 7 nucleotides matching TRBD1. Germline trimming cut 4 bases from V and 5 bases from J; bases unmatched to any gene: 7. Germline V gives CDR1 LNHDA, CDR2 SQIVND (reference sequence). This CDR3 is built from 14 residues. CDR3 nucleotide sequence: TGTGCCAGTAGTAGAACCGGGACAGCGACTGAAGCTTTCTTT. Protein: CASSRTGTATEAFF.

This clone was counted once. This chain connects TRBV9 to TRBJ1-6; D unclear. The CDR3 totals 14 residues. Per germline, CDR1 SGDLS and CDR2 YYNGEE. Deletions cut 4 bases from V and 5 bases from J, with 10 bases between. In DNA form, the CDR3 reads TGTGCCAGCAGCTTAGGAGGAGATAATTCACCCCTCCACTTT. The encoded protein is CASSLGGDNSPLHF.

The rearrangement links TRBV2 to TRBJ1-5; perhaps TRBD1 as D (6 bases). V lost 5 bases and J 7 bases, leaving 9 bases between the germline ends. Germline CDR1 is SNHLY and CDR2 is FYNNEI. This CDR3 contains 12 residues. Here the CDR3 DNA reads TGTGCCAGCAGTCAGGGGAGACAGCCCCAGCATTTT. Translated: CASSQGRQPQHF.

CDR3: CASRRGANYGYTF. CDR3 coding DNA: TGTGCCAGCAGAAGGGGCGCTAACTATGGCTACACCTTC. The chain uses TRBV12-3 or TRBV12-4 and TRBJ1-2; D is perhaps TRBD1 (5 bases). The CDR3 extends over 13 amino acids. The V end was cut by 6 bases, the J end by 0 bases, with 8 bases between.